Included here is one T cell receptor (beta chain) sequence, with context. Profiled with immunoSEQ multiplex PCR; TCRdb holds only in-frame clones, not every one. This table holds fewer than 85,000 clones, 85% to 95% found once. This entry belongs to a study of siplizumab effects on memory and regulatory T cells. This clonotype was sampled from a human donor in good health. The sample consisted of CD8+ T cells sorted from blood.

Written as DNA, the CDR3 is TGTGCCAGCAGCGTAAACACCGCGGGAAGCTCCTACAATGAGCAGTTCTTC. Amino acid sequence: CASSVNTAGSSYNEQFF. This chain uses TRBV9 with TRBJ2-1, with D perhaps matching TRBD2 (6 bases). The germline V gene encodes CDR1 SGDLS and CDR2 YYNGEE. This CDR3 contains 17 residues. The ends were cut back, 1 base at V and 0 bases at J, with 14 bases in the middle.